This T cell receptor (beta chain) was found in a study of shared T cell receptors in the human thymus (TCRdb year 2021). Concerning the study at large: The study examined how self-reactive, shared T-cell receptor alpha chains are generated in the human thymus.

Only one count was recorded for this clone. Its antigen is currently not known. No base qualities exist here, and no much larger clone lies one base off it. Libraries were made using the immunoSEQ multiplex PCR assay. TCRdb obtained this table from immuneACCESS and retained in-frame rearrangements with V and J assigned. These tables miss some clones; where compared with another copy, unresolved V genes account for less than half of the shortfall, and the remainder is unexplained. A total of some 760,000 clones appear in this sample, roughly 88% of them only once. Of the sample, 0.0095% to 0.011% falls within the top ten clones. V is clipped by 3 bases and J by 2 bases, and the sequence between their germline boundaries is 12 bases long. Measured from the cysteine to the phenylalanine, the CDR3 is 15 residues long. Left in the record is the CDR3 DNA by itself, 45 bases read in frame from the first base. CDR1 is given as MDHEN and CDR2 as SYDVKM, both from the germline V gene.

Separately, the same data were catalogued under a study of human thymus T cells. That second report states: The donors were immunologically healthy infants in Finland who had open corrective cardiac surgery for congenital heart defects. Thymus tissue was obtained as surgical resects removed during corrective cardiac surgery. Biased V and J gene segment usage appeared to be present in both thymic and peripheral blood repertoires. Highly overlapping thymic TCR repertoires among unrelated individuals were reported in the related research. The study characterized TCR alpha and beta repertoires from about 8 infant thymus samples and a few related peripheral blood samples. The cohort included over five male and two female infants, with donor ages spanning 7 to 244 days. Thymocytes were freed from the tissue by mechanical means and kept at -70 degrees C as pellets of roughly 8.5-31 million cells. A QIAsymphony instrument was used to extract genomic DNA from frozen cell pellets. The immunoSEQ multiplex PCR assay was used to amplify the TCRB and TCRAD loci from a standardized quantity of quality-controlled genomic DNA. The amplicons spanned the V(D)J region and were long enough to cover the CDR3 and allow V and J genes to be identified. The amplicons were sequenced on an Illumina platform via the commercial immunoSEQ service. Primer bias and sequencing errors were corrected as previously described, and TCRAD and TCRB were defined on the basis of the IMGT database. Repertoires were analysed with immunoSEQ Analyzer 3.0 and VDJTools, covering basic statistics, V/J segment usage, diversity estimates, rarefaction and pairwise overlap. To estimate diversity, the Chao1, ChaoE, Efron-Thisted, Shannon and inverse Simpson indices were applied, and diversity was also estimated on datasets down-sampled to the smallest sample. Repertoire overlap was determined by strict matching of CDR3 nucleotide sequence, V gene and J gene, and Jaccard-based multidimensional scaling clustering was applied. On average, approximately 860,000 unique TCRB clonotypes were obtained from thymus samples, compared with 70,000 to 100,000 from blood samples.

Sequencing was done on a sample of thymocytes. The source is a girl less than two years old with a congenital heart defect. Donor details come from another sample of the same person, matched by shared clones. Recombination joined TRBV28 with TRBJ2-3; TRBD2 could be the D gene, as 7 bases match. The CDR3 protein: CASSLDSGTTDTQYF. The sequenced DNA is TGTGCCAGCAGTTTGGACAGCGGGACCACAGATACGCAGTATTTT.